The clone carrying this TCR beta chain was observed a few times. This specimen comes from a study of early T cells in non-severe SARS-CoV-2 infection. The CDR3 runs to 16 residues. V was pared by 6 bases and J by 5 bases, with 10 bases of the junction left unmatched. Germline-derived CDR1 and CDR2 are LNHDA and SQIVND (reference sequence). Individually, cDNA molecules had unique molecular identifiers attached to them. TCRdb reprocessed the 5' RACE reads with MiXCR, giving one entry per CDR3 protein. The sample yields 20,000 to 25,000 distinct CDR3 sequences, about 4.5% seen once. The receptor's source is an adult who was a healthcare worker with PCR-confirmed SARS-CoV-2 infection or an uninfected control (not recorded which). The rearrangement joins TRBV19 to TRBJ2-1, with 10 bases that match TRBD2. Sequenced sample: whole blood. DNA for the CDR3: TGTGCCAGTAGGTCGGCTAGCGGGAGTAGGCACAATGAGCAGTTCTTC. It specifies CASRSASGSRHNEQFF.